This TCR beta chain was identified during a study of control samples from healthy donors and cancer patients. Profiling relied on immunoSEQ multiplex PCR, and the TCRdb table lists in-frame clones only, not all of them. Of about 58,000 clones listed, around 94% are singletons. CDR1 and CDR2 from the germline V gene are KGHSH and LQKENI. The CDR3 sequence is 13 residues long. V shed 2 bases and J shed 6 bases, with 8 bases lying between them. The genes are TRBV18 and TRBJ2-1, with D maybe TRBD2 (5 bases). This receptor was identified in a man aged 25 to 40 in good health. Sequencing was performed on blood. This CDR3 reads CASSPLGSNEQFF. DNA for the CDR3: TGTGCCAGCTCACCATTGGGGAGCAATGAGCAGTTCTTC.